The present T cell receptor (beta chain) was sequenced within a study of cytomegalovirus exposure and HLA in healthy donors (dated 2017 in TCRdb). In the study overall: According to an earlier analysis of 550 to 700 of the donors, 200 million or so T cells yielded 100 million or so unique TCR beta sequences and 250 to 350 Gb of sequence data. About 320 gigabases of sequencing data and 80 million or so unique TCR sequences were included in an early release covering roughly 700 HLA-typed donors. The genetic ancestry cluster associated with self-reported Caucasian donors included over 80% of the 398 genotyped donors. The study aimed to test whether signatures of past pathogen exposure could be identified by cataloging public T cell receptors. The T cell repertoires of roughly 660 subjects were profiled by immunosequencing and related to cytomegalovirus serostatus. In addition to the first cohort of roughly 700 subjects, a separate validation cohort of approximately 130 different subjects was used. The study combined high-throughput TCR immunosequencing, statistical association of individual TCRs with disease status, and machine learning to predict cytomegalovirus infection status. A later analysis re-analyzed previously published TCR beta repertoires from several hundred donors and added high-resolution HLA genotyping to study TCR occurrence patterns. The later analysis used no new phenotypic data to find candidate immune exposures, relying instead on TCR beta sequences and their occurrence across donors. To decide whether each TCR beta V gene segment behaved as functional or pseudogenic, an earlier analysis of some 600 of the donors relied on high-throughput TCR beta sequencing. Donor age, sex, ethnicity and CMV serostatus were collected together with the repertoire data. Genome-wide SNP genotypes for about three fifths of the roughly 670 donors were used in a later genetic analysis, which treated that subset as a discovery cohort. Every repertoire in the discovery cohort had been generated on one and the same sequencing platform. Class I and class II HLA loci were covered by the typing at four-digit resolution. Typing coverage differed by locus: A, B, C, DRB1 and DQB1 were typed in about 620-630 donors, DQA1 in approximately 520, DPA1 in 606, and DPB1 in around 440. Because of strong linkage in the cohort, roughly five DR-DQ haplotypes were treated as single units for association and clustering. On average, about 200,000 unique TCR beta nucleotide sequences were sequenced per donor among a few hundred genotyped donors of the cohort, with 15% to 20% of those sequences being non-productive.

The research as a whole found: Only TCR beta chains were sequenced in this cohort, and the absence of alpha or paired-chain data limited detectable features. Linkage disequilibrium might explain the correlated functional status among segregating V segments, but an unknown experimental factor could not be excluded. A later genetic analysis reported fewer N-insertions in productive TCRs among donors in an Asian-associated ancestry cluster than the roughly 700-donor mean. Assigning TCR associations to individual alleles was difficult when HLA alleles, especially DR and DQ, strongly co-occurred. While some public TCRs were present in many individuals, most TCR sequences turned up only very rarely across donors. In a later analysis, HLA-associated TCR beta chains were found to be more clonally expanded and to have lower generation probabilities than equally common non-associated chains. The authors suggested that the approach could potentially be extended to other disease states and immunological phenotypes. Because some donors lacked HLA typing at each locus, the association tests relied only on the typed subset. Immune exposure information for the cohort was limited to CMV serostatus. In a later analysis, most CMV-associated TCR beta chains were found to appear HLA-restricted, with HLA associations seemingly driven largely by CMV exposure. The classifier was reported to diagnose cytomegalovirus status with high specificity and sensitivity in both the original cohort and the validation cohort. At a false discovery rate of 0.05, a later analysis linked 16,951 TCR beta sequences to specific HLA alleles. A later analysis found that TCR association rates varied across HLA loci, with DRB1 alleles showing the most associated TCRs and HLA-C alleles the fewest. Some IMGT-functional V segments, including TRBV6-2 and TRBV6-3, could not be distinguished by the 87-base-pair reads and were therefore excluded. According to a later analysis, parvovirus B19, influenza, CMV and Epstein-Barr virus appeared linked to several top co-occurrence clusters. In vitro tests confirmed that a few of the cytomegalovirus-associated TCR beta chains recognize cytomegalovirus antigens. About 17 rarely observed V segments, including chromosome 9 orphons, were excluded from the earlier analysis of 550 to 700 of the donors because counts were too low. A cluster of highly shared sequence variants was judged likely to be a technical artifact of the sequencing pipeline. Sequencing depth was assumed to be roughly uniform across donors in the presence/absence analyses, though that assumption may not hold. An earlier analysis of 587 of the donors showed that most TCR beta V segments appeared in productive rearrangements either about 90% or about 30% of the time, which broadly matched IMGT annotations. In a later genetic analysis, a missense DCLRE1C variant was associated with V-gene and J-gene trimming of TCR beta chains, and the association was replicated in an independent cohort. A further reported finding was that TCR beta sequences accurately predicted the HLA-A and HLA-B alleles for most subjects in the first cohort. The study gave a list of over 150 TCR beta chains associated with cytomegalovirus.

Of note for this clone: No antigen is known for it. No base quality information exists; no much larger clone differs at one position.

Libraries came from the immunoSEQ multiplex PCR assay. For the multiplex PCR, a mixture combining 60 forward primers for TCR Vbeta segments and 13 reverse primers for TCR Jbeta segments was used. The CDR3 region of rearranged TCR beta genes was amplified from genomic DNA by a multiplex PCR assay. On the Illumina HiSeq System, the amplified TCR beta libraries were sequenced as 87-base-pair reads. On the study's bioinformatics: Across the roughly 600 repertoires, a later analysis counted 78 million or so unique TCR beta chains, approximately 12 million of which were shared by at least two donors. To remove PCR and sequencing errors, raw reads were error-corrected and collapsed into unique sequences using a nearest-neighbor algorithm that merged closely related sequences. To assign V, D and J gene segments, CDR3 sequences were aligned to IMGT reference sequences. For a sequence to be retained, a match of at least six nucleotides to both a V gene segment and a J gene segment was required. A rearrangement counted as productive if the CDR3 had no stop codons and remained in frame with V and J, and every other rearrangement counted as non-productive. CDR3 was defined by IMGT convention, running from the second conserved V-encoded cysteine to the conserved J-encoded phenylalanine. The earlier analysis of around 640 of the donors excluded sequences that lacked an unambiguous match to a single V gene segment. An earlier analysis of several hundred of the donors classified V segments as functional when productive rearrangements were above 56.7% and as segregating when the standard deviation between donors was above 5%. To diagnose cytomegalovirus status from the catalog of TCR beta chain sequences, a statistical classification framework was built. In a later analysis, V and J genes were assigned by comparing TCR nucleotide sequences against IMGT/GENE-DB human TR gene sequences. In a later analysis, CDR3 sequences and most-parsimonious VDJ recombination scenarios were assigned using the TCRdist pipeline. In a later analysis, each TCR beta chain was defined by its CDR3 amino acid sequence together with its V-gene family, and reads without a unique V-gene family were excluded. A later analysis removed 450 to 600 highly shared, low-generation-probability nucleotide sequences to deal with suspected cross-contamination and a sequencing artifact. In a later analysis, a clonal expansion index was calculated for each public chain from normalized within-repertoire ranks of inferred template counts. In a later analysis, generation probabilities were computed using a VDJ recombination model fitted to out-of-frame rearrangements, and the results were checked against IGoR. In a later analysis, TCR-TCR, TCR-HLA and TCR-CMV co-occurrence was scored with hypergeometric tests, and a repertoire-size bias correction was applied to TCR pairs. In a later analysis, false discovery rates were estimated by permuting HLA or CMV assignments 20 times. In a later analysis, co-occurring TCRs were grouped with DBSCAN, and TCRdist sequence similarity was added when clustering was performed within HLA-allele-positive subsets. Repertoires with fewer than 30,000 or more than 120,000 public chains were left out of co-occurrence clustering, as were about 5 repertoires with anomalous nucleotide sharing. TCRdb holds this immuneACCESS table with in-frame rearrangements only. Some clones are missing; in checked studies, unresolved V genes explain under half, and the rest has no known cause. V and J calls and clone size are copied from that table; D and trimming were computed from the DNA. In this sample the table shows about 86,000 clones, around 80% of which occur a single time. Roughly 2.5% of the sample is in the top ten clones.

The cohort consisted of approximately 690 healthy bone marrow donors. Cohort members were all nominally healthy when sampled, although unrecorded immune exposures were likely present. The donor tested CMV seropositive and was one of the 289 seropositive cohort members. Each donor provided a peripheral blood sample, and peripheral blood mononuclear cells were used for TCR beta sequencing. Genomic DNA was extracted from the blood cell samples with the Qiagen DNeasy Blood Extraction Kit. In the germline V gene, CDR1 corresponds to SGHTA and CDR2 to FQGNSA. At the junction V is shortened by 4 bases and J by 0 bases, with 14 bases in between. The CDR3 contains 16 residues, cysteine and phenylalanine counted. Left in the record is the CDR3 DNA by itself, 48 bases read in frame from the first base.

The chain links TRBV7-2 with TRBJ2-3; the D gene is perhaps TRBD1, on 6 matching bases. Specimen: PBMCs. The receptor was derived from a male donor in good health and CMV-seropositive. The nucleotide sequence reads TGTGCCAGCAGCTCTACCGGGACACTCAGCACAGATACGCAGTATTTT. Its translation is CASSSTGTLSTDTQYF.